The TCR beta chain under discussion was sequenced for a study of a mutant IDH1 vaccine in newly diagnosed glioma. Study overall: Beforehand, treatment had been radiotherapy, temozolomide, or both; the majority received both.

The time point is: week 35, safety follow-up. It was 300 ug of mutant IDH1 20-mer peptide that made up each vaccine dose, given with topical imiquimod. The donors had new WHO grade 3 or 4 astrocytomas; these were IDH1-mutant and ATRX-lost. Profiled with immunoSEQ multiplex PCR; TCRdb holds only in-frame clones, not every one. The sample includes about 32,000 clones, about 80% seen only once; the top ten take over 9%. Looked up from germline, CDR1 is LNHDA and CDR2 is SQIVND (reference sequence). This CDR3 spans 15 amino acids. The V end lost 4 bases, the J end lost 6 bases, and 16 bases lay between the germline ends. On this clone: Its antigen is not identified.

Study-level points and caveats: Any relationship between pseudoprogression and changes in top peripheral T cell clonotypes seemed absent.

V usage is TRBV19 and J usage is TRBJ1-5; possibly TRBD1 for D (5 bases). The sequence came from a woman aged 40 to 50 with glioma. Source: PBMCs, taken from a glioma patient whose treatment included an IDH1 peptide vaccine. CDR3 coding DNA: TGTGCCAGTAGTAAGGGCAGGGTGAGTAGTCAGCCCCAGCATTTT. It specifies CASSKGRVSSQPQHF.